The next 2 T cell receptor beta chains were all read from a single sample in a study of cytomegalovirus exposure and HLA in healthy donors. Vbeta (60) and Jbeta (13) primers were used in the PCR. The method was immunoSEQ multiplex PCR; TCRdb's version includes in-frame clones alone and lacks a portion of them. The sample consists of approximately 120,000 clones, 75% to 80% of them appearing once. Sample: PBMCs. These receptor sequences come from a woman aged 40 to 49 in good health and CMV-seropositive.

This clone showed up just a few times. V usage is TRBV2 and J usage is TRBJ1-5; TRBD1 matches 7 bases. The germline V gene encodes CDR1 SNHLY and CDR2 FYNNEI. The CDR3 contains 14 residues. Trimming cost V 7 bases and J 4 bases; bases outside gene matches: 7. The CDR3 loop is CASTKDRSNQPQHF. The CDR3, as DNA: TGTGCCAGCACCAAGGACAGGTCTAATCAGCCCCAGCATTTT. Looking up the rest from reference TRBV2 and TRBJ1-5 gives the full variable domain: EPEVTQTPSHQVTQMGQEVILRCVPISNHLYFYWYRQILGQKVEFLVSFYNNEISEKSEIFDDQFSVERPDGSNFTLKIRSTKLEDSAMYFCASTKDRSNQPQHFGDGTRLSIL.

The chain uses TRBV5-1 and TRBJ1-1; D remains unclear. Per germline, CDR1 SGHRS and CDR2 YFSETQ. This CDR3 region has 13 residues. The V gene lost 2 bases and the J gene lost 1 base, with 6 bases spanning the gap. CDR3 protein: CASSFRENTEAFF. CDR3 in DNA: TGCGCCAGCAGCTTTCGGGAGAACACTGAAGCTTTCTTT.